A single sample gave rise to the 20 T cell receptor beta chains below, sequenced in a study of Ad26.COV2.S vaccination and SARS-CoV-2 variants. Only in-frame clones appear in the TCRdb table, and some are missing; sequencing was by immunoSEQ multiplex PCR. Of about 380,000 clones listed, roughly 85% are singletons. Treatment of the sample: about 20 received Ad26.COV2.S at low or high dose, single or two shots; several received placebo; per-sample allocation not given. Samples came from day 63 after the first vaccine or placebo injection. The specimen was peripheral blood, collected in a trial of Ad26.COV2.S vaccine versus placebo. The receptor set was obtained from a person aged 18 to 59 who received the Ad26.COV2.S COVID-19 vaccine or a placebo.

The genes are TRBV18 and TRBJ1-2; TRBD1 agrees at 9 bases. This CDR3 region has 14 residues. J was trimmed by 6 bases and V by 3 bases; bases with no gene match: 5. Per the germline V gene, CDR1 is KGHSH and CDR2 is LQKENI. CDR3 sequence: CASSPDRGGNGYTF. The CDR3, as DNA: TGTGCCAGCTCACCCGACAGGGGGGGTAATGGCTACACCTTC.

The chain carries TRBV9 and TRBJ2-2, with D tentatively TRBD2 (6 bases). This CDR3 is 16 amino acids long. The germline CDR1 and CDR2 sequences are SGDLS and YYNGEE. With 3 bases removed from V and 3 bases from J, the gap between germline ends came to 15 bases. The CDR3 loop is CASSARVAEYTGELFF. CDR3 sequence (DNA): TGTGCCAGCAGCGCCCGCGTAGCGGAATACACCGGGGAGCTGTTTTTT.

This sequence joins TRBV29-1 and TRBJ1-3; possibly TRBD1 for D (5 bases). CDR3 length equals 12 residues. V gave up 7 bases and J gave up 6 bases, with 13 bases separating them. CDR1 SQVTM and CDR2 ANQGSEA come from the germline V gene. The CDR3 coding sequence is TGCAGCGGCCAGGGTTATCTAAACACCATATATTTT. This codes for CSGQGYLNTIYF. The whole variable domain, remainder taken from reference TRBV29-1 and TRBJ1-3, is SAVISQKPSRDICQRGTSLTIQCQVDSQVTMMFWYRQQPGQSLTLIATANQGSEATYESGFVIDKFPISRPNLTFSTLTVSNMSPEDSSIYLCSGQGYLNTIYFGEGSWLTVV.

The V gene is TRBV25-1, the J gene TRBJ1-1, with D hard to call. Germline CDR1 is MGHDK and CDR2 is SYGVNS. V lost 9 bases to trimming and J lost 4 bases, with 15 bases between them. This CDR3 contains 13 residues. The CDR3 sequence is CASSPGSSTEAFF. For the CDR3, the DNA is TGTGCCAGTTCTCCGGGTTCGAGCACTGAAGCTTTCTTT.

This sequence joins TRBV6-5 and TRBJ1-1, with D perhaps TRBD1 (6 bases). Trimming cost V 5 bases and J 11 bases, with 15 bases left between them. The CDR3 sequence is 12 residues long. CDR1 MNHEY and CDR2 SVGAGI come from the germline V gene. The CDR3 reads CASSQTGSGAFF. CDR3 DNA sequence: TGTGCCAGCAGTCAGACAGGTTCGGGTGCTTTCTTT.

J is TRBJ2-1 and V is TRBV24-1; D is undetermined. Germline lookup yields CDR1 KGHDR and CDR2 SFDVKD. The CDR3 loop spans 15 amino acids. Trimming removed 4 bases at V and 7 bases at J, with 16 bases between. CDR3 nucleotide sequence: TGTGCCACCAGTGACCTACCCGCCCCTACAAATGAGCAGTTCTTC. Residues: CATSDLPAPTNEQFF.

CDR3 region: CASSEITLGGPEQYF. The CDR3, as DNA: TGTGCCAGCAGCGAAATTACCCTAGGTGGGCCCGAGCAGTACTTC. The chain combines TRBV2 with TRBJ2-7; no definite D call. The germline gives CDR1 SNHLY, CDR2 FYNNEI. The CDR3 is 15 amino acids. V gave up 6 bases and J gave up 6 bases, with 21 bases separating them.

This chain connects TRBV4-1 to TRBJ2-2; D might be TRBD1 or TRBD2, each matching 5 bases. The CDR3 contains 16 residues. Germline CDR1 reads MGHRA; CDR2 reads YSYEKL. Trimming stripped 2 bases from V and 4 bases from J, with 14 bases between. The CDR3 loop reads CASSQPPGARTGELFF. The CDR3 DNA reads as TGCGCCAGCAGCCAACCGCCCGGGGCTCGCACCGGGGAGCTGTTTTTT.

The V call is TRBV6-2 or TRBV6-3, the J call TRBJ1-3; D is ambiguous. Germline V gives CDR1 MNHEY, CDR2 SVGEGT. The CDR3 runs 15 residues. V was shortened by 2 bases and J by 3 bases, with 11 bases between the two germline ends. The CDR3 loop reads CASSYPSSYGNTIYF. Written as DNA, the CDR3 is TGTGCCAGCAGTTACCCGTCCAGCTATGGAAACACCATATATTTT.

This clone was detected once. The chain links TRBV7-9 to TRBJ2-6; tentative D call: TRBD2 (5 bases). The V end lost 5 bases, the J end lost 0 bases, and 14 bases lay between the germline ends. Germline V gives CDR1 SEHNR, CDR2 FQNEAQ (reference sequence). The CDR3 has 17 amino acids. CDR3 nucleotides: TGTGCCAGCAGCCCCCCTGAGGGTATCTCTGGGGCCAACGTCCTGACTTTC. Translation gives CASSPPEGISGANVLTF. Combining the CDR3 with reference TRBV7-9 and TRBJ2-6 gives the whole variable domain DTGVSQNPRHKITKRGQNVTFRCDPISEHNRLYWYRQTLGQGPEFLTYFQNEAQLEKSRLLSDRFSAERPKGSFSTLEIQRTEQGDSAMYLCASSPPEGISGANVLTFGAGSRLTVL.

CDR3 sequence: CSVAPGRYNEQFF. In DNA form, the CDR3 reads TGCAGCGTTGCTCCGGGACGCTACAATGAGCAGTTCTTC. The chain joins TRBV29-1 to TRBJ2-1; D possibly matches TRBD1 or TRBD2 (5 bases each). Trimming left V 4 bases short and J 3 bases short, with 10 bases between. The length of the CDR3 is 13 residues. Germline-derived CDR1 and CDR2 are SQVTM and ANQGSEA.

This sequence joins TRBV1 and TRBJ1-6. TRBV1 is deemed a pseudogene. The CDR3 is 14 residues long. The DNA of the CDR3 is TGCACCAGCAGCCAAGGGAGTAGGAATTCACCCCTCCACTTT. It yields the protein CTSSQGSRNSPLHF.

This clone was counted between two and nine times. The rearrangement joins TRBV19 to TRBJ1-1; D is ambiguous. This CDR3 has 13 amino acids. Germline assignment: CDR1 LNHDA and CDR2 SQIVND (reference sequence). Between the trimmed V and J ends, which lost 7 bases and 0 bases, there was a span of 9 bases. CDR3 sequence: CASNLGMNTEAFF. DNA for the CDR3: TGTGCCAGTAATTTGGGTATGAACACTGAAGCTTTCTTT.

This clone was seen only a few times. The rearrangement links TRBV6-5 to TRBJ1-3; D unresolved. Germline assignment: CDR1 MNHEY and CDR2 SVGAGI. The V gene lost 6 bases and the J gene lost 3 bases, with 9 bases spanning the gap. The CDR3 spans 13 residues. In nucleotides, the CDR3 is TGTGCCAGCAGCCCCTGGTATGGAAACACCATATATTTT. Translated, it gives CASSPWYGNTIYF.

This chain uses TRBV7-2 with TRBJ2-2; D unclear. The CDR3 has 16 amino acids. Germline V gene data show CDR1 as SGHTA and CDR2 as FQGNSA. Trimming took 0 bases from V and 7 from J, leaving 15 bases between them. Written as DNA, the CDR3 is TGTGCCAGCAGCTTAGCGGCCAGACACAAGGGCGGGGAGCTGTTTTTT. Translation: CASSLAARHKGGELFF.

The J gene is TRBJ2-3, the V gene TRBV5-6; D remains ambiguous. V shed 4 bases and J shed 2 bases, with 23 bases lying between them. The CDR3 extends over 18 amino acids. Looked up from germline, CDR1 is SGHDT and CDR2 is YYEEEE. The CDR3 loop reads CASSPFATGVSTTDTQYF. The CDR3 coding sequence is TGTGCCAGCAGCCCTTTCGCAACTGGAGTTTCCACCACAGATACGCAGTATTTT.

The chain is built from TRBV27 and TRBJ2-3; 10 positions match TRBD2. Germline CDR1 and CDR2: MNHEY and SMNVEV (reference sequence). The CDR3 is 18 amino acids. Unmatched junction bases numbered 8, after V lost 1 base and J lost 1 base. CDR3 residues: CASSLFVTSGVGTDTQYF. Written as DNA, the CDR3 is TGTGCCAGCAGTTTATTCGTCACTAGCGGGGTTGGCACAGATACGCAGTATTTT.

This clone was detected once. The chain recombines TRBV28 with TRBJ2-7, with a possible D match to TRBD1 (7 bases). Germline V gene sequence: CDR1 MDHEN, CDR2 SYDVKM. The CDR3 runs to 15 residues. The V gene lost 2 bases and the J gene lost 1 base, with 12 bases spanning the gap. This chain's CDR3 is CASSLAPGGSYEQYF. The DNA for the CDR3 is TGTGCCAGCAGTTTAGCCCCAGGGGGGTCCTACGAGCAGTACTTC.

The chain joins TRBV6-5 to TRBJ1-4; tentatively, D is TRBD1 (5 bases). Deletions cut 2 bases from V and 5 bases from J, with 6 bases between. CDR1 MNHEY and CDR2 SVGAGI come from the germline V gene. The CDR3 is 13 amino acids. The CDR3, as DNA: TGTGCCAGCAGTTACCAGGGAAATGAAAAACTGTTTTTT. It codes for CASSYQGNEKLFF.

V usage is TRBV2 and J usage is TRBJ1-1, with D tentatively TRBD1 (6 bases). In germline, CDR1 is SNHLY, CDR2 FYNNEI. This CDR3 has 12 residues. V was trimmed by 5 bases and J by 4 bases, leaving 8 bases between them. This CDR3 reads CASSRTATEAFF. For the CDR3, the DNA is TGTGCCAGCAGTCGGACAGCCACTGAAGCTTTCTTT. The variable domain in full, completed from reference TRBV2 and TRBJ1-1, reads EPEVTQTPSHQVTQMGQEVILRCVPISNHLYFYWYRQILGQKVEFLVSFYNNEISEKSEIFDDQFSVERPDGSNFTLKIRSTKLEDSAMYFCASSRTATEAFFGQGTRLTVV.